Ten or more counts support the clone carrying this T cell receptor (beta chain). Its antigen is not known. CDR3 length: 16 residues. CDR1 and CDR2 from the germline V gene are SGHAT and FQNNGV. V lost 1 base, J lost 4 bases, and 8 bases stayed unmatched. The sample comes from a study of identical twins. Study findings and constraints: Modelling approaches yielded underestimates of out-of-frame TCR alpha sharing between monozygotic twins. An excess of low generation probability was shown by twin-shared out-of-frame alpha sequences.

TCRdb used MiXCR to reprocess the 5' RACE reads, holding one entry per CDR3 protein. The data contain roughly 200,000 distinct CDR3 sequences, less than 8% of them singletons. The data were also submitted as part of a second study, on yellow fever vaccine responses in identical twins. In that study: As reported, the vaccine T cell response of twins seemed partly convergent and partly personalized.

Sequenced input: memory (CD45RO+) T cells sorted from blood. The clonotype originates from a woman under 30 in good health. This sequence joins TRBV11-2 and TRBJ2-5; 8 bases line up with TRBD1. CDR3 sequence reads: CASSLVPTGTGETQYF. In DNA, the CDR3 is TGTGCCAGCAGCTTAGTGCCGACAGGGACAGGAGAGACCCAGTACTTC. Full variable domain (outside the CDR3, taken from reference TRBV11-2 and TRBJ2-5): EAGVAQSPRYKIIEKRQSVAFWCNPISGHATLYWYQQILGQGPKLLIQFQNNGVVDDSQLPKDRFSAERLKGVDSTLKIQPAKLEDSAVYLCASSLVPTGTGETQYFGPGTRLLVL.